The 23 T cell receptor beta chains below were found in one sample sequenced in a study of post-analysis software for immune sequencing data. Study findings and constraints: Controls showed lower frequencies than patients for 4 or 5 TRBV segments, and TRBV5-6, TRBV5-1 and TRBV20-1 were among these.

Built from TCR beta cDNA, the libraries had unique molecular identifiers in them. TCRdb passed the PCR reads through MiXCR, listing each CDR3 protein once. The sample consists of fewer than 850,000 distinct CDR3 sequences, 30% of them appearing once. These receptors have no known antigen. Sample: blood. Every receptor here comes from a girl aged 10-17 years with multiple sclerosis.

This rearrangement joins TRBV28 to TRBJ2-5; 7 bases are a match to TRBD2. The tail of the sequence fits TRBJ2-7 better, so the J call may be wrong. Germline V gene data show CDR1 as MDHEN and CDR2 as SYDVKM. There are 14 residues in the CDR3. The chain's CDR3 is CASSLVGEGSEQYF. DNA of the CDR3: TGTGCCAGCAGTTTAGTAGGGGAGGGGAGCGAGCAGTACTTC.

This chain uses TRBV12-3 or TRBV12-4 with TRBJ1-6, with D possibly being TRBD1 (5 bases). The germline V and J ends were trimmed by 8 bases and 0 bases, with 8 bases remaining between them. The CDR3 sequence is 14 residues long. This CDR3 reads CASGGSSYNSPLHF. CDR3 DNA sequence: TGTGCCAGCGGGGGGTCCTCCTATAATTCACCCCTCCACTTT.

With respect to this clonotype: A read error is possible here, since a much larger clone lies one base away. This chain's CDR3 is CASSLSLNLAKNIQYF. For the CDR3, the DNA is TGTGCCAGCAGTTTAAGTTTGAACCTAGCCAAAAACATTCAGTACTTC. This chain uses TRBV6-5 with TRBJ2-4; D call uncertain. The CDR3 extends over 16 amino acids. From germline, CDR1 is MNHEY and CDR2 SVGAGI. The germline V and J ends were trimmed by 4 bases and 0 bases, with 13 bases remaining between them.

This clonotype has a count of ten or more. The genes are TRBV29-1 and TRBJ2-3; TRBD1 aligns across 7 bases. The V and J ends lost 2 bases and 4 bases, in that order; junction bases with no gene match: 6. CDR3 length: 14 residues. Germline loops: CDR1 SQVTM, CDR2 ANQGSEA. CDR3 protein: CSVERQGQSDTQYF. CDR3 in DNA: TGCAGCGTTGAACGACAGGGTCAGTCAGATACGCAGTATTTT.

V is TRBV10-3 and J is TRBJ1-2; no reliable D call. This CDR3 region has 15 residues. V shed 0 bases and J shed 3 bases, with 11 bases lying between them. CDR1 and CDR2 from the germline V gene are ENHRY and SYGVKD. The CDR3 coding sequence is TGTGCCATCAGTGAGTCGAGAGGAAAGGACTATGGCTACACCTTC. This sequence encodes CAISESRGKDYGYTF.

The CDR3 DNA reads as TGTGCCACCAGCATTTCTCACAATGAGCAGTTCTTC. It encodes CATSISHNEQFF. The chain couples TRBV15 to TRBJ2-1; D gene uncertain. The CDR3 has 12 amino acids. V gave up 4 bases and J gave up 5 bases, with 6 bases separating them. The germline gives CDR1 LNHNV, CDR2 YYDKDF (reference sequence).

The V call is TRBV20-1, the J call TRBJ2-3; 7 positions match TRBD2. Germline-derived CDR1 and CDR2 are DFQATT and SNEGSKA (reference sequence). V lost 3 bases and J lost 3; bases outside the gene matches: 9. The CDR3 sequence is 15 residues long. The CDR3 region has the DNA TGCAGTGCTAGGGACGGCGGGAGACTGACAGATACGCAGTATTTT. Protein sequence: CSARDGGRLTDTQYF.

As regards this clonotype: One end of the junction varies from germline; a read error may be responsible. V gene TRBV28 combines with J gene TRBJ1-6, with 7 positions matching TRBD1. Germline V gene sequence: CDR1 MDHEN, CDR2 SYDVKM. The CDR3 runs to 16 residues. CDR3 coding DNA: TGTGCCAGCAGTTTAATGGCGCCAGGGGGAAATTCACCCCCCCACTTT. It translates to CASSLMAPGGNSPPHF.

The gene calls are TRBV4-2 and TRBJ1-2; D possibly corresponds to TRBD1 (5 bases). V was cut by 0 bases and J by 5 bases, with 10 bases left in between. The CDR3 totals 14 residues. CDR1 LGHNA and CDR2 YNFKEQ come from the germline V gene. The CDR3 is CASSQEYRTYGYTF. The CDR3, as DNA: TGTGCCAGCAGCCAAGAATACAGGACTTATGGCTACACCTTC.

This clonotype was detected a few times. The chain employs TRBV5-5 and TRBJ2-1; D is ambiguous. Germline CDR1 SGHKS, CDR2 YYEKEE (reference sequence). V lost 4 bases and J lost 7, with 15 bases in between. CDR3 length equals 14 residues. The CDR3 bases are TGTGCCAGCAGCCCCGGGTCATCCCGGAATGAGCAGTTCTTC. Amino acids: CASSPGSSRNEQFF.

J is TRBJ2-2 and V is TRBV7-7; 15 bases align to TRBD2. V dropped 5 bases and J dropped 2; count of bases not matched to a gene: 6. The CDR3 spans 18 residues. CDR1 and CDR2 (germline): SSHAT, FNYEAQ (reference sequence). CDR3 region: CASSRGLAGGSNTGELFF. DNA for the CDR3: TGTGCCAGCAGCCGGGGACTAGCGGGAGGCTCTAACACCGGGGAGCTGTTTTTT.

This clonotype was seen a few times. V gene TRBV12-3 or TRBV12-4 combines with J gene TRBJ2-3; TRBD2 is a possible D gene (7 bases). V lost 5 bases to trimming and J lost 3 bases, with 21 bases between them. CDR3 length equals 17 residues. CDR3 region: CASSRGGAGVGTDTQYF. The CDR3, as DNA: TGTGCCAGCAGTAGGGGGGGGGCGGGAGTTGGTACAGATACGCAGTATTTT.

The rearrangement links TRBV7-9 to TRBJ2-7; no clear D. Between the trimmed V and J ends, which lost 8 bases and 5 bases, there was a span of 7 bases. There are 10 residues in the CDR3. CDR1 is SEHNR and CDR2 is FQNEAQ in the germline V gene (reference sequence). CDR3 protein: CASARNEQYF. The CDR3 DNA follows: TGTGCCAGCGCCAGGAACGAGCAGTACTTC. Using reference TRBV7-9 and TRBJ2-7 for the parts outside the CDR3, the full variable domain is DTGVSQNPRHKITKRGQNVTFRCDPISEHNRLYWYRQTLGQGPEFLTYFQNEAQLEKSRLLSDRFSAERPKGSFSTLEIQRTEQGDSAMYLCASARNEQYFGPGTRLTVT.

V usage is TRBV5-1 and J usage is TRBJ2-1; TRBD2 matches 7 bases. The CDR3 sequence is 20 residues long. V gave up 4 bases and J gave up 0 bases; unmatched junction bases: 19. From germline, CDR1 is SGHRS and CDR2 YFSETQ. The CDR3: CASSPPTVGAGVSSYNEQFF. The CDR3 nucleotides read TGCGCCAGCAGCCCCCCCACCGTTGGGGCGGGGGTTAGCTCCTACAATGAGCAGTTCTTC.

The sample holds many counts of this clonotype. The chain has TRBV12-3 or TRBV12-4 and TRBJ1-4, with D unclear. The CDR3 is 13 amino acids. The V end lost 6 bases, the J end lost 8 bases, and 13 bases lay between the germline ends. In DNA form, the CDR3 reads TGTGCCAGCAGCCCCTCGGTAGGCGAAAAACTGTTTTTT. The encoded protein is CASSPSVGEKLFF.

This clonotype turned up a few times. The V and J genes are TRBV5-5 and TRBJ2-4; tentative D call: TRBD1 (5 bases). The length of the CDR3 is 16 residues. CDR1 and CDR2 (germline): SGHKS, YYEKEE (reference sequence). V lost 3 bases to trimming and J lost 0 bases, with 13 bases between them. The CDR3 protein is CASSSGHLLAKNIQYF. The CDR3 DNA follows: TGTGCCAGCAGCTCCGGACACCTTCTAGCCAAAAACATTCAGTACTTC.

As regards this clonotype: This may stem from a read error, because a much larger clone lies one nucleotide away. The chain combines TRBV20-1 with TRBJ2-7; the D gene could be TRBD1 or TRBD2 (5 bases each). The CDR3 spans 14 residues. V was shortened by 5 bases and J by 4 bases, with 18 bases between the two germline ends. Germline CDR1 reads DFQATT; CDR2 reads SNEGSKA (reference sequence). The CDR3 region is CSAGRPGQGYEQYF. CDR3 nucleotides: TGCAGTGCTGGACGCCCGGGGCAGGGTTACGAGCAGTACTTC.

There are a few counts of this clonotype. The CDR3 DNA reads TGTGCCAGCAGTCAGCGGGGGGCGCAGTTCTTC. Residues: CASSQRGAQFF. The chain combines TRBV7-8 with TRBJ2-1; the match to TRBD2 covers 9 bases. The CDR3 runs 11 residues. The germline gives CDR1 SGHVS, CDR2 FQNEAQ. V was clipped by 6 bases and J by 12 bases; unmatched bases: 3.

This sequence joins TRBV18 and TRBJ2-7, with a possible D match to TRBD1 (5 bases). CDR1 KGHSH and CDR2 LQKENI come from the germline V gene. V was clipped by 0 bases and J by 5 bases, with 11 bases between them. This CDR3 spans 14 amino acids. The CDR3 bases are TGTGCCAGCTCACCACCGGGCAGGGCCCACGAGCAGTACTTC. Its protein is CASSPPGRAHEQYF.

The V call is TRBV6-6, the J call TRBJ1-4; 7 bases line up with TRBD1. CDR3 length: 15 amino acids. V gave up 2 bases and J gave up 8 bases; unmatched junction bases: 8. Germline V CDR1 and CDR2: MNHNY, SVGAGI (reference sequence). This CDR3 reads CASSYRDSGLEKLFF. Here the CDR3 DNA reads TGTGCCAGCAGTTACCGGGACAGCGGACTAGAAAAACTGTTTTTT.

This clonotype was picked up a small number of times. For the CDR3, the DNA is TGTGCCAGCAGCTTGGGACAGCCGCGGGGGACTGAAGCTTTCTTT. The encoded protein is CASSLGQPRGTEAFF. V gene TRBV5-6 combines with J gene TRBJ1-1; tentative D call: TRBD1 (5 bases). There are 15 residues in the CDR3. Germline V gives CDR1 SGHDT, CDR2 YYEEEE. V gave up 0 bases and J gave up 5 bases, with 14 bases separating them.

The V gene is TRBV5-1, the J gene TRBJ2-7; D is possibly TRBD1 (5 bases). This CDR3 contains 14 residues. Per the germline V gene, CDR1 is SGHRS and CDR2 is YFSETQ. Trimming took off 4 bases at V and 5 bases at J, with 16 bases between the two ends. The CDR3: CASSLGLTPNEQYF. CDR3 sequence (DNA): TGCGCCAGCAGCCTGGGGCTTACCCCCAACGAGCAGTACTTC.

The rearrangement uses TRBV29-1 and TRBJ2-5; tentatively, D is TRBD2 (7 bases). Germline lookup yields CDR1 SQVTM and CDR2 ANQGSEA. Trimming removed 4 bases at V and 4 bases at J, with 13 bases between. The length of the CDR3 is 13 residues. In DNA, the CDR3 is TGCAGCGTTGGACGGGGGGCTACAGAGACCCAGTACTTC. Its protein product is CSVGRGATETQYF.